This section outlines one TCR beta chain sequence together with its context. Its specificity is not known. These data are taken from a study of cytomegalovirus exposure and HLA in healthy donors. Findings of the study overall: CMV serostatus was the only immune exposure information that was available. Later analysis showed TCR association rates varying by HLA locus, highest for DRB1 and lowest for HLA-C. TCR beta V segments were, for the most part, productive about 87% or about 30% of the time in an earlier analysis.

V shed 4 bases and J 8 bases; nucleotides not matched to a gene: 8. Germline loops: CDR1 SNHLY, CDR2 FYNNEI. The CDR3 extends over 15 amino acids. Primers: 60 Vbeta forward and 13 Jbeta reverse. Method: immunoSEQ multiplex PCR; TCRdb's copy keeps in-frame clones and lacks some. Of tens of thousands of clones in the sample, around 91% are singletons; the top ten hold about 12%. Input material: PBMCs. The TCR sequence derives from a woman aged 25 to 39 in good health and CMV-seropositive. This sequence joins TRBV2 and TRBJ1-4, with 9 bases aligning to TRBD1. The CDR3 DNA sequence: TGTGCCAGCAGTGCCGGGACAGGGCATCAGGAAAAACTGTTTTTT. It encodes CASSAGTGHQEKLFF.